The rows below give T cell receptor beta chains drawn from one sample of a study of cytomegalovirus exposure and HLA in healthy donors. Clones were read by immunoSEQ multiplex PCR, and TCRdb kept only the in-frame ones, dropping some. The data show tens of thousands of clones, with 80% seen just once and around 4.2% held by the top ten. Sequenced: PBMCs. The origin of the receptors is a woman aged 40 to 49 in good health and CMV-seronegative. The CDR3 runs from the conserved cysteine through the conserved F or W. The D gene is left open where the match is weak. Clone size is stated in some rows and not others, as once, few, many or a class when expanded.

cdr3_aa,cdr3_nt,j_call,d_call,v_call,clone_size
CAWSTGLPNQPQHF,TGTGCCTGGAGTACCGGTCTGCCGAATCAGCCCCAGCATTTT,TRBJ1-5,.,TRBV30,once
CASSVGLAGYVGELFF,TGTGCCAGCAGCGTAGGACTAGCGGGGTACGTCGGGGAGCTGTTTTTT,TRBJ2-2,TRBD2,TRBV9,.
CASSESSGRGEQYF,TGCGCCAGCAGTGAGTCTAGCGGGAGAGGCGAGCAGTACTTC,TRBJ2-7,TRBD2,TRBV10-1,.
CASSSTGVGGNTIYF,TGTGCCAGCAGTTCGACAGGGGTGGGAGGAAACACCATATATTTT,TRBJ1-3,TRBD1,TRBV28,.
CASSRGPETEAFF,TGTGCCAGCAGCCGTGGGCCCGAGACTGAAGCTTTCTTT,TRBJ1-1,.,TRBV7-2,.
CASSSLGLAGRSSYEQYF,TGTGCCAGCAGTTCCCTTGGACTAGCGGGGCGCTCTTCCTACGAGCAGTACTTC,TRBJ2-7,TRBD2,TRBV28,.
CASSLQASGIGEQFF,TGCGCCAGCAGCTTGCAAGCTAGCGGGATAGGGGAGCAGTTCTTC,TRBJ2-1,TRBD2,TRBV5-1,.
CASSYRTGGSYEQYF,TGTGCCAGCAGCTATCGGACCGGAGGCTCCTACGAGCAGTACTTC,TRBJ2-7,.,TRBV4-2,.
CASSWGQGATGNTIYF,TGCGCCAGCAGCTGGGGACAGGGGGCTACTGGAAACACCATATATTTT,TRBJ1-3,TRBD1,TRBV5-1,.
CASRRSGTGGLETQYF,TGTGCCAGCAGGAGGTCCGGGACAGGGGGTTTAGAGACCCAGTACTTC,TRBJ2-5,TRBD1,TRBV2,.
CATRRGDPQHF,TGTGCCACCAGGCGGGGGGATCCCCAGCATTTT,TRBJ1-5,.,TRBV28,.
CASSQDGSGRVSYNEQFF,TGCGCCAGCAGCCAAGATGGGAGCGGGAGGGTCTCCTACAATGAGCAGTTCTTC,TRBJ2-1,TRBD2,TRBV4-1,.
CSVGTSGSPYNEQFF,TGCAGCGTGGGGACTAGCGGGAGCCCCTACAATGAGCAGTTCTTC,TRBJ2-1,TRBD2,TRBV29-1,.
CASSLSSGGAMGTDTQYF,TGTGCCAGCAGCTTATCCTCGGGGGGAGCTATGGGTACAGATACGCAGTATTTT,TRBJ2-3,TRBD2,TRBV7-6,.
CASNWGQGVLNYGYTF,TGTGCCAGCAATTGGGGACAGGGGGTTCTTAACTATGGCTACACCTTC,TRBJ1-2,TRBD1,TRBV2,.
CASSVSGDGYTF,TGTGCCAGCAGCGTCTCAGGGGATGGCTACACCTTC,TRBJ1-2,.,TRBV9,.
CASSSPDRVTYNEQFF,TGTGCCAGCAGTTCCCCAGACAGGGTAACCTACAATGAGCAGTTCTTC,TRBJ2-1,TRBD1,TRBV6-5,few